This entry lists 23 T cell receptor beta chains sequenced from one sample in a study of T cell responses to AZD1222 COVID-19 vaccine. Sequenced by immunoSEQ multiplex PCR; TCRdb stores in-frame clones only, minus some. Here the sample spans around 130,000 clones, 80% to 95% being singletons. The input for sequencing was peripheral blood, taken on day 0 of AZD1222 vaccination. These receptors were taken from an adult in good health.

This chain joins TRBV5-1 and TRBJ2-1, with D maybe TRBD2 (7 bases). Per germline, CDR1 SGHRS and CDR2 YFSETQ. The V end lost 4 bases, the J end lost 8 bases, and 22 bases lay between the germline ends. The CDR3 is 16 amino acids. CDR3 loop: CASSPGSGGGEHEQFF. The CDR3 bases are TGCGCCAGCAGCCCCGGAAGTGGGGGGGGCGAGCATGAGCAGTTCTTC. The whole variable domain, filled in from reference TRBV5-1 and TRBJ2-1, reads KAGVTQTPRYLIKTRGQQVTLSCSPISGHRSVSWYQQTPGQGLQFLFEYFSETQRNKGNFPGRFSGRQFSNSRSEMNVSTLELGDSALYLCASSPGSGGGEHEQFFGPGTRLTVL.

The chain carries TRBV28 and TRBJ1-6, with D possibly TRBD1 on 6 matching bases. Trimming left V 7 bases short and J 7 bases short, with 17 bases between. The germline V gene encodes CDR1 MDHEN and CDR2 SYDVKM. This CDR3 has 15 amino acids. Here the CDR3 reads CASKGSQGPNSPLHF. In nucleotides, the CDR3 is TGTGCCAGCAAAGGGAGTCAGGGGCCCAATTCACCCCTCCACTTT.

The V call is TRBV2, the J call TRBJ1-1; no firm D call. V was pared by 4 bases and J by 4 bases, with 7 bases between. In germline, CDR1 is SNHLY, CDR2 FYNNEI. The CDR3 covers 12 residues. The CDR3 DNA follows: TGTGCCAGCAGTGCCCACGCCACTGAAGCTTTCTTT. It yields the protein CASSAHATEAFF.

This clone was counted a single time. V usage is TRBV2 and J usage is TRBJ2-1; possible D gene TRBD2, 6 bases. CDR3 length: 15 amino acids. CDR1 and CDR2 (germline): SNHLY, FYNNEI. V gave up 4 bases and J gave up 4 bases, with 14 bases separating them. In DNA, the CDR3 is TGTGCCAGCAGTGTAGGTAGCGGCAGATACAATGAGCAGTTCTTC. It yields the protein CASSVGSGRYNEQFF. Full variable domain (remainder filled in from reference TRBV2 and TRBJ2-1): EPEVTQTPSHQVTQMGQEVILRCVPISNHLYFYWYRQILGQKVEFLVSFYNNEISEKSEIFDDQFSVERPDGSNFTLKIRSTKLEDSAMYFCASSVGSGRYNEQFFGPGTRLTVL.

The chain is built from TRBV28 and TRBJ2-3, with 10 bases lining up with TRBD2. Germline V gene data show CDR1 as MDHEN and CDR2 as SYDVKM. The CDR3 spans 17 residues. Losses at the gene ends were 6 bases for V and 5 bases for J; bases not matched to a gene: 14. Written as DNA, the CDR3 is TGTGCCAGCAGGGCCCTCGGGCTAGCGGGAGTTGGAGATACGCAGTATTTT. Its translation: CASRALGLAGVGDTQYF.

DNA of the CDR3: TGTGCCAGCAGCCCATTACGACTAGCGTATCCCATCGTCAATGAGCAGTTCTTC. This gives the protein CASSPLRLAYPIVNEQFF. The V gene is TRBV14, the J gene TRBJ2-1; 8 bases are shared with TRBD2. CDR1 and CDR2 (germline): SGHDN, FVKESK. Unmatched junction bases numbered 17, after V lost 4 bases and J lost 6 bases. The CDR3 contains 18 residues.

The chain carries TRBV2 and TRBJ2-1; no clear D gene. The V end was cut by 0 bases, the J end by 8 bases, with 11 bases between. The CDR3 is made up of 14 amino acids. Germline values: CDR1 SNHLY, CDR2 FYNNEI. The CDR3 nucleotides are TGTGCCAGCAGTGAAGCGCTTCGCGTGGATGAGCAGTTCTTC. Translation: CASSEALRVDEQFF.

The V call is TRBV28, the J call TRBJ1-1, with a tentative D call TRBD1 (5 bases). V was trimmed by 5 bases and J by 4 bases, leaving 17 bases between them. This CDR3 contains 15 residues. From germline, CDR1 is MDHEN and CDR2 SYDVKM. CDR3 DNA sequence: TGTGCCAGCAGTCCAAACAGGATTGGGAGCACTGAAGCTTTCTTT. It encodes CASSPNRIGSTEAFF.

This rearrangement joins TRBV28 to TRBJ2-1; 10 bases agree with TRBD2. Trimming took 4 bases from V and 7 from J; bases not matched to a gene: 7. The CDR3 has 15 residues. From germline, CDR1 is MDHEN and CDR2 SYDVKM. The DNA for the CDR3 is TGTGCCAGCAGTTGGGCCGGTAGCGGGAGGAATGAGCAGTTCTTC. The encoded protein is CASSWAGSGRNEQFF.

A single count supports this clone. The chain joins TRBV27 to TRBJ1-2; tentative D call: TRBD1 (6 bases). Trimming stripped 5 bases from V and 0 bases from J, with 7 bases between. CDR1 is MNHEY and CDR2 is SMNVEV in the germline V gene (reference sequence). This CDR3 is built from 13 residues. Here the CDR3 reads CASSDRSNYGYTF. The CDR3 region has the DNA TGTGCCAGCAGTGACAGGTCTAACTATGGCTACACCTTC.

The rearrangement links TRBV7-6 to TRBJ2-1; 12 bases fit TRBD2. V trimming: 4 bases; J trimming: 4 bases; junction bases outside the gene matches: 8. There are 17 residues in the CDR3. CDR1 and CDR2 (germline): SGHVS, FNYEAQ. In DNA form, the CDR3 reads TGTGCCAGCAGCTCACCCTGGACTAGCGGGGAATACAATGAGCAGTTCTTC. This translates into CASSSPWTSGEYNEQFF.

This chain uses TRBV28 with TRBJ2-7; 9 positions match TRBD1. The CDR3 extends over 16 amino acids. Germline assignment: CDR1 MDHEN and CDR2 SYDVKM. The trim removed 4 bases at V and 6 bases at J, leaving 13 bases unmatched. The CDR3 nucleotides are TGTGCCAGCAGTTCACCCAGGACAGGGGAGTATGGCGAGCAGTACTTC. Translating gives CASSSPRTGEYGEQYF.

The chain employs TRBV15 and TRBJ1-1, with D maybe TRBD1 (5 bases). In germline, CDR1 is LNHNV, CDR2 YYDKDF (reference sequence). The CDR3 runs 13 residues. The ends were cut back, 8 bases at V and 0 bases at J, with 10 bases in the middle. The CDR3 is CATGAGMNTEAFF. The CDR3 bases are TGTGCCACCGGGGCGGGCATGAACACTGAAGCTTTCTTT.

The V and J genes are TRBV10-3 and TRBJ2-7, with TRBD1 identical over 8 bases. The germline V gene has CDR1 ENHRY and CDR2 SYGVKD. J was trimmed by 12 bases and V by 5 bases; bases with no gene match: 15. The length of the CDR3 is 14 residues. CDR3 nucleotide sequence: TGTGCCATCAGTCCCATCGGGACAGGCTCCCTCCGGTACTTC. Its translation: CAISPIGTGSLRYF.

A single count supports this clone. The chain is built from TRBV28 and TRBJ2-1; TRBD2 aligns across 8 bases. V was clipped by 5 bases and J by 4 bases; unmatched bases: 10. Germline CDR1 reads MDHEN; CDR2 reads SYDVKM. This CDR3 spans 16 amino acids. Here the CDR3 reads CASSTGGIAGYNEQFF. CDR3 sequence (DNA): TGTGCCAGCAGTACCGGAGGAATAGCGGGGTACAATGAGCAGTTCTTC.

The chain recombines TRBV4-3 with TRBJ1-2; perhaps TRBD1 as D (5 bases). The length of the CDR3 is 17 residues. Trimming shortened V by 2 bases and J by 4 bases, and 20 bases separated the two germline ends. Germline loops: CDR1 LGHNA, CDR2 YSLEER. The CDR3 DNA sequence: TGCGCCAGCAGCCAACCCCAAGGGGAGGGGCCCTCCTATGGCTACACCTTC. Residues: CASSQPQGEGPSYGYTF.

The chain uses TRBV7-2 and TRBJ1-2, with no clear D. Germline V CDR1 and CDR2: SGHTA, FQGNSA. Between the trimmed V and J ends, which lost 2 bases and 5 bases, there was a span of 18 bases. The CDR3 spans 16 residues. CDR3 region: CASSLQSGSLSYGYTF. The CDR3 nucleotides are TGTGCCAGCAGCTTACAGTCTGGCAGCCTCTCTTATGGCTACACCTTC.

The chain is built from TRBV5-6 and TRBJ1-2; a possible D gene is TRBD1 (6 bases). The CDR3 runs 15 residues. V was shortened by 2 bases and J by 3 bases, with 14 bases between the two germline ends. CDR1 SGHDT and CDR2 YYEEEE come from the germline V gene. The DNA for the CDR3 is TGTGCCAGCAGCTTACTACGGACAGAGTACTATGGCTACACCTTC. Protein: CASSLLRTEYYGYTF.

The V gene is TRBV6-1, the J gene TRBJ1-2, with 10 nucleotides matching TRBD1. CDR1 and CDR2 from the germline V gene are MNHNS and SASEGT. Trimming cost V 2 bases and J 2 bases; bases outside gene matches: 2. This CDR3 has 15 residues. The CDR3 nucleotides are TGTGCCAGCAGTGAATTGGGACAGGGGAACTATGGCTACACCTTC. Protein product: CASSELGQGNYGYTF.

CDR3 loop: CASSRRDRGGYTF. The CDR3 coding sequence is TGTGCCAGCTCACGACGTGACAGGGGTGGCTACACCTTC. The chain has TRBV18 and TRBJ1-2; TRBD1 matches at 8 bases. The CDR3 is made up of 13 amino acids. Per the germline V gene, CDR1 is KGHSH and CDR2 is LQKENI. V lost 4 bases, J lost 7 bases, and 5 bases stayed unmatched.

The V call is TRBV28, the J call TRBJ2-3, with 9 bases aligning to TRBD2. The V segment lost 2 bases and the J segment 4 bases; nucleotides outside the gene matches: 10. Germline V CDR1 and CDR2: MDHEN, SYDVKM. This CDR3 region has 17 residues. The DNA for the CDR3 is TGTGCCAGCAGTTTAAGTGGCCTAGCGGGAAGAGCAGATACGCAGTATTTT. Amino acid sequence: CASSLSGLAGRADTQYF.

This clone was picked up one time. The chain recombines TRBV2 with TRBJ1-2; 7 bases align to TRBD1. Germline CDR1 is SNHLY and CDR2 is FYNNEI. This CDR3 spans 14 amino acids. Trimming at V came to 1 base and at J to 6 bases, leaving 5 bases not matched to a gene. This CDR3 reads CASSEVVTGHGYTF. CDR3 sequence (DNA): TGTGCCAGCAGTGAAGTCGTGACAGGGCATGGCTACACCTTC. Complete variable domain (other parts from reference TRBV2 and TRBJ1-2): EPEVTQTPSHQVTQMGQEVILRCVPISNHLYFYWYRQILGQKVEFLVSFYNNEISEKSEIFDDQFSVERPDGSNFTLKIRSTKLEDSAMYFCASSEVVTGHGYTFGSGTRLTVV.

This clone is a singleton in its sample. V gene TRBV24-1 combines with J gene TRBJ2-5; 7 nucleotides match TRBD1. CDR1 and CDR2 from the germline V gene are KGHDR and SFDVKD. The CDR3 is made up of 16 amino acids. The V gene end was trimmed by 0 bases and the J gene end by 4 bases; junction bases not matched to a gene: 7. CDR3 loop: CATSDLKGAGRETQYF. The CDR3 DNA is TGTGCCACCAGTGATTTGAAGGGGGCGGGCAGAGAGACCCAGTACTTC.